Below are 27 T cell receptor beta chains sequenced from a single sample in a study of CD8 T cells in ankylosing spondylitis. MiXCR was run by TCRdb on the 5' RACE reads, yielding one entry per CDR3 protein. The data show a few hundred thousand distinct CDR3 sequences, with 20% to 25% seen just once and around 12% held by the top ten. The sequencing sample was made of blood, either unsorted or a sorted T cell fraction (not recorded which). Receptor source: a male donor with ankylosing spondylitis or in good health (not recorded which).

The rearrangement uses TRBV4-1 and TRBJ2-5; D may be TRBD1 (5 bases). The V gene lost 0 bases and the J gene lost 2 bases, with 13 bases spanning the gap. Per germline, CDR1 MGHRA and CDR2 YSYEKL. The CDR3 sequence is 16 residues long. CDR3: CASSQDSGLDQETQYF. The CDR3 DNA sequence: TGCGCCAGCAGCCAAGACTCAGGGCTAGATCAAGAGACCCAGTACTTC.

This clonotype was detected a few times. This chain joins TRBV29-1 and TRBJ1-1; D gene ambiguous. The CDR3 sequence is 11 residues long. Trimming shortened V by 7 bases and J by 12 bases, and 18 bases separated the two germline ends. Germline values: CDR1 SQVTM, CDR2 ANQGSEA. The CDR3 region is CSGGEEEGTFF. CDR3 coding DNA: TGCAGCGGGGGTGAAGAAGAGGGAACTTTCTTT.

A few counts support this clonotype. The gene calls are TRBV11-2 and TRBJ2-2; maybe TRBD2 (5 bases). CDR1 and CDR2 (germline): SGHAT, FQNNGV. V was pared by 5 bases and J by 6 bases, with 19 bases between. The CDR3 length is 16 residues. The CDR3 loop reads CASSTTDGISAGELFF. The CDR3 region has the DNA TGTGCCAGCAGCACGACGGATGGAATTAGCGCCGGGGAGCTGTTTTTT.

V gene TRBV15 combines with J gene TRBJ1-4; perhaps TRBD1 as D (5 bases). The germline gives CDR1 LNHNV, CDR2 YYDKDF (reference sequence). This CDR3 contains 19 residues. The V and J ends lost 0 bases and 0 bases respectively, with 17 bases between them. This chain's CDR3 is CATSRDPIPGAATNEKLFF. CDR3 in DNA: TGTGCCACCAGCAGAGACCCTATCCCTGGGGCAGCAACTAATGAAAAACTGTTTTTT.

The J gene is TRBJ2-3, the V gene TRBV25-1; D may match TRBD1 or TRBD2 (6 bases each). The CDR3 runs 17 residues. The germline gives CDR1 MGHDK, CDR2 SYGVNS. V gave up 6 bases and J gave up 3 bases, with 22 bases separating them. The CDR3 bases are TGTGCCAGCAGGGGAGGCTTGGCAGGGGTTTGGACAGATACGCAGTATTTT. Protein sequence: CASRGGLAGVWTDTQYF.

Only a few counts were recorded for this clonotype. The CDR3 coding sequence is TGTGCCAGCAGTGAATACGGCGGGGGCCCACATGAGCAGTTCTTC. Translated: CASSEYGGGPHEQFF. The V call is TRBV25-1, the J call TRBJ2-1; maybe TRBD2 (7 bases). The V gene lost 0 bases and the J gene lost 8 bases, with 14 bases spanning the gap. Germline CDR1 and CDR2: MGHDK and SYGVNS. The length of the CDR3 is 15 residues.

The rearrangement uses TRBV6-1 and TRBJ2-1, with 9 bases fitting TRBD2. This CDR3 contains 16 residues. The trim removed 6 bases at V and 5 bases at J, leaving 11 bases unmatched. The germline CDR1 and CDR2 sequences are MNHNS and SASEGT. The CDR3 protein is CASRAWGGGANNEQFF. The CDR3 coding sequence is TGTGCCAGCAGAGCTTGGGGCGGGGGGGCCAACAATGAGCAGTTCTTC.

V usage is TRBV29-1 and J usage is TRBJ2-5, with no clear D. Germline V gives CDR1 SQVTM, CDR2 ANQGSEA. V lost 3 bases, J lost 5 bases, and 13 bases lay in between. The CDR3 spans 13 residues. The DNA for the CDR3 is TGCAGCGTTGATTCCGAGGTCCGGGAGACCCAGTACTTC. This translates into CSVDSEVRETQYF.

The rearrangement links TRBV15 to TRBJ2-5; 11 bases align to TRBD2. This CDR3 has 17 residues. Unmatched junction bases numbered 5, after V lost 0 bases and J lost 2 bases. The germline CDR1 and CDR2 sequences are LNHNV and YYDKDF (reference sequence). Here the CDR3 DNA reads TGTGCCACCAGCAGAGATCGGCTAGCGGGGGGTCAAGAGACCCAGTACTTC. Residues: CATSRDRLAGGQETQYF.

This clonotype was seen more than once but under ten times. V usage is TRBV27 and J usage is TRBJ2-3; 12 bases are shared with TRBD2. The CDR3 contains 16 residues. CDR1 is MNHEY, CDR2 SMNVEV, per germline (reference sequence). The J segment lost 4 bases and the V segment lost 4 bases, leaving 6 bases of the junction unmatched. The DNA of the CDR3 is TGTGCCAGCAGTTCGGAGACTAGCGGGGGCGCAGATACGCAGTATTTT. This codes for CASSSETSGGADTQYF.

The chain joins TRBV15 to TRBJ2-7; 10 nucleotides align to TRBD1. V lost 5 bases to trimming and J lost 5 bases; unmatched junction nucleotides: 9. This CDR3 has 15 residues. CDR1 LNHNV and CDR2 YYDKDF come from the germline V gene (reference sequence). The CDR3, as DNA: TGTGCCACCAGCCATGCCGGGACAGGGGCCCACGAGCAGTACTTC. Its protein is CATSHAGTGAHEQYF.

The gene calls are TRBV15 and TRBJ2-1, with D possibly being TRBD2 (7 bases). CDR1 is LNHNV, CDR2 YYDKDF, per germline (reference sequence). This CDR3 region has 15 residues. Trimming took 5 bases from V and 7 from J, leaving 18 bases between them. CDR3 nucleotides: TGTGCCACCAGCCCTGAGTGGGGGGGCCGGAATGAGCAGTTCTTC. It encodes CATSPEWGGRNEQFF.

The gene calls are TRBV9 and TRBJ2-3, with D possibly TRBD2 on 6 matching bases. V was clipped by 4 bases and J by 0 bases, with 15 bases between them. The CDR3 sequence is 16 residues long. Germline loops: CDR1 SGDLS, CDR2 YYNGEE. The CDR3 sequence: CASSPFGGASTDTQYF. The CDR3 nucleotides read TGTGCCAGCAGCCCATTCGGGGGAGCCAGCACAGATACGCAGTATTTT.

This clonotype has a handful of counts. The J gene is TRBJ2-3, the V gene TRBV6-1, with 7 bases identical to TRBD1. V gave up 7 bases and J gave up 3 bases; unmatched junction bases: 10. The CDR3 runs 15 residues. The germline V gene has CDR1 MNHNS and CDR2 SASEGT. CDR3 bases: TGTGCCAGCATCTCGATGGGACAGACTACAGATACGCAGTATTTT. This sequence encodes CASISMGQTTDTQYF.

V usage is TRBV9 and J usage is TRBJ2-3, with D possibly TRBD2 on 5 matching bases. This CDR3 contains 16 residues. V was pared by 2 bases and J by 3 bases, with 16 bases between. CDR1 SGDLS and CDR2 YYNGEE come from the germline V gene. In DNA, the CDR3 is TGTGCCAGCAGCGTGAGACGGGATAAGTCAACAGATACGCAGTATTTT. Encoded protein: CASSVRRDKSTDTQYF.

This clonotype was seen a handful of times. The chain is built from TRBV20-1 and TRBJ2-5, with TRBD2 matching 7 bases. The V gene end was trimmed by 2 bases and the J gene end by 3 bases; junction bases not matched to a gene: 6. Per the germline V gene, CDR1 is DFQATT and CDR2 is SNEGSKA (reference sequence). The CDR3 extends over 14 amino acids. CDR3 nucleotides: TGCAGTGCTAGAAGGTACCTAGCGGAAGAGACCCAGTACTTC. The encoded protein is CSARRYLAEETQYF.

V is TRBV25-1 and J is TRBJ2-7; TRBD1 matches at 12 bases. The CDR3 loop spans 15 amino acids. J lost 5 bases, V lost 3 bases, and 5 bases had no gene match. Germline V gene lookup returns CDR1 MGHDK and CDR2 SYGVNS. Written as DNA, the CDR3 is TGTGCCAGCAGTGACCCGGGACAGGGGGCCCACGAGCAGTACTTC. It specifies CASSDPGQGAHEQYF.

This clonotype was found many times. This rearrangement joins TRBV27 to TRBJ2-3; either TRBD1 or TRBD2 may fit D (5 bases each). Germline V gene sequence: CDR1 MNHEY, CDR2 SMNVEV (reference sequence). This CDR3 region has 14 residues. The V end was cut by 4 bases, the J end by 2 bases, with 10 bases between. The CDR3 region has the DNA TGTGCCAGCAGTTGGGGGATACCCACAGATACGCAGTATTTT. Encoded protein: CASSWGIPTDTQYF.

This clonotype was counted a few times. The J gene is TRBJ1-5, the V gene TRBV10-3, with D unresolved. Germline V gene lookup returns CDR1 ENHRY and CDR2 SYGVKD. The CDR3 is 13 amino acids. V was trimmed by 3 bases and J by 6 bases, leaving 9 bases between them. CDR3 nucleotide sequence: TGTGCCATCAGTGACGGTTTACTTCAGCCCCAGCATTTT. Encoded protein: CAISDGLLQPQHF.

The table lists this clonotype with a few counts. The chain carries TRBV9 and TRBJ2-7; 7 nucleotides match TRBD2. V trimming: 2 bases; J trimming: 2 bases; junction bases outside the gene matches: 4. The germline V gene has CDR1 SGDLS and CDR2 YYNGEE. The CDR3 sequence is 14 residues long. CDR3 nucleotides: TGTGCCAGCAGCGTCAGCGGGAATACCTACGAGCAGTACTTC. Its translation is CASSVSGNTYEQYF.

This clonotype has just a few counts. This rearrangement joins TRBV12-3 or TRBV12-4 to TRBJ2-3, with TRBD2 identical over 10 bases. CDR3 length: 16 amino acids. The ends lost 5 bases at V and 3 bases at J; junction bases unmatched: 8. CDR3 protein: CASSLQLAGLTDTQYF. The CDR3 nucleotides read TGTGCCAGCAGTCTCCAACTAGCGGGGCTTACAGATACGCAGTATTTT.

This clonotype was recorded a few times. V is TRBV6-2 or TRBV6-3 and J is TRBJ2-3; possible D gene TRBD2, 5 bases. CDR3 length: 17 residues. V was clipped by 0 bases and J by 4 bases, with 17 bases between them. The germline CDR1 and CDR2 sequences are MNHEY and SVGEGT. CDR3 sequence (DNA): TGTGCCAGCAGTTACTCGGAGACCGTAGCGTCCCCAGATACGCAGTATTTT. Protein product: CASSYSETVASPDTQYF.

The V call is TRBV29-1, the J call TRBJ2-5; a weak D match, TRBD2 (5 bases). Germline assignment: CDR1 SQVTM and CDR2 ANQGSEA. This CDR3 has 14 residues. V dropped 7 bases and J dropped 1 base, with 16 bases sitting between them. CDR3 DNA: TGCAGCGCCCGACCAAGAGGGATCCAAGAGACCCAGTACTTC. This codes for CSARPRGIQETQYF.

The chain recombines TRBV20-1 with TRBJ2-7, with 12 nucleotides matching TRBD2. CDR1 and CDR2 (germline): DFQATT, SNEGSKA (reference sequence). The CDR3 contains 14 residues. V was clipped by 0 bases and J by 3 bases; unmatched bases: 0. The CDR3 bases are TGCAGTGCTAGAGAGACTAGCGGGGGCTACGAGCAGTACTTC. Protein product: CSARETSGGYEQYF.

V usage is TRBV7-9 and J usage is TRBJ2-1, with D tentatively TRBD2 (5 bases). Trimming removed 5 bases at V and 6 bases at J, with 11 bases between. Germline assignment: CDR1 SEHNR and CDR2 FQNEAQ (reference sequence). This CDR3 has 13 residues. Here the CDR3 reads CASSPGSFNEQFF. Here the CDR3 DNA reads TGTGCCAGCAGCCCTGGGAGTTTCAATGAGCAGTTCTTC.

The rearrangement uses TRBV5-5 and TRBJ2-7; D call uncertain. CDR1 is SGHKS and CDR2 is YYEKEE in the germline V gene (reference sequence). The length of the CDR3 is 13 residues. The V gene lost 2 bases and the J gene lost 4 bases, with 10 bases spanning the gap. The CDR3 loop reads CASSLGPQYEQYF. CDR3 coding DNA: TGTGCCAGCAGCTTAGGCCCCCAATACGAGCAGTACTTC.

This clonotype has only a few counts. The chain carries TRBV20-1 and TRBJ2-3; D remains ambiguous. Trimming removed 1 base at V and 3 bases at J, with 8 bases between. This CDR3 contains 13 residues. Germline assignment: CDR1 DFQATT and CDR2 SNEGSKA (reference sequence). The CDR3 here is CSARAVGTDTQYF. The CDR3 bases are TGCAGTGCTAGAGCGGTGGGGACAGATACGCAGTATTTT.